This TCR beta chain was profiled in a study of cytomegalovirus exposure and HLA in healthy donors. A multiplex PCR was run with 60 Vbeta primers and 13 Jbeta primers. Some clones are missing from TCRdb's copy, which holds only in-frame ones; the method was immunoSEQ multiplex PCR. In the table there are roughly 180,000 clones, roughly 10% of which are singletons. As for the donors, each was a healthy bone marrow donor. Study-wide results and caveats: By HLA locus, TCR association rates varied in a later analysis, with DRB1 showing the most and HLA-C the fewest. Rare sequences made up most TCRs, while some public TCRs were found in many donors. Certain sequence variants were highly shared and formed a cluster, and this cluster was likely a sequencing artifact.

The sample holds a few counts of this clone. Its matching antigen is unknown. The germline gives CDR1 MNHEY, CDR2 SVGAGI. The CDR3 is 15 residues long. V dropped 7 bases and J dropped 2 bases, with 12 bases sitting between them. The origin of this receptor is a woman under 40 in good health and CMV-seropositive. This sequence joins TRBV6-5 and TRBJ2-6, with D possibly TRBD1 on 5 matching bases. The sequencing sample was made of PBMCs. CDR3 bases: TGTGCCAGCACCCAAGGGGCGACTGGGGCCAACGTCCTGACTTTC. Its protein product is CASTQGATGANVLTF.